There are many counts of the clone carrying this TCR beta chain. The sample comes from a study of breast tumors, draining lymph nodes, adjacent tissues. Breast cancer patients provided tissue from their axillary draining lymph nodes. TCRdb used MiXCR to reprocess the multiplex PCR reads, holding one entry per CDR3 protein. Among tens of thousands of distinct CDR3 sequences, approximately 30% were seen once, and the ten largest hold over 8%. The sequence was collected from a female donor with breast cancer. Some clones in this sample may be carry-over from other donors' samples. Material: axillary lymph node tissue.

The DNA for the CDR3 is TGTGCCAGCAGCCCCGGACAGGGTGAAACTGAAGCTTTCTTT. This codes for CASSPGQGETEAFF. J is TRBJ1-1 and V is TRBV7-9; 8 nucleotides match TRBD1. With 5 bases clipped from V and 5 bases from J, the junction kept 7 bases outside the gene matches. This CDR3 has 14 residues. Germline CDR1 is SEHNR and CDR2 is FQNEAQ (reference sequence).